This TCR beta chain was retrieved from a study of blood T cells in healthy people across ages. Study-level points and caveats: Those diversity estimates obtained from one million T cells were thought to be underestimates.

Remarks on this clonotype: Its target is not known.

A second PCR of 7 to 11 cycles used a sample-barcoded 5' primer and a J-beta primer mix. The authors tagged each cDNA molecule using a template-switch adaptor with 12 random nucleotides. MiXCR, run by TCRdb on the 5' RACE reads, gives a single entry per CDR3 protein. Of around 1,000,000 distinct CDR3 sequences detected, about 25% appear once; the ten largest clones hold approximately 0.7%. Looked up from germline, CDR1 is SNHLY and CDR2 is FYNNEI. The CDR3 extends over 13 amino acids. Trimming removed 4 bases from V and 1 base from J, with 7 bases in between. Caucasian, healthy and from Russia, the donors were aged between roughly 6 and 95. Another study also made use of these data, one on T cells of mothers and their children.

Sequencing was carried out using blood. The TCR comes from a girl aged 2 to 9 in good health. The chain couples TRBV2 to TRBJ1-1; D remains ambiguous. The CDR3 nucleotides are TGTGCCAGCAGTGTCGCCAGGAACACTGAAGCTTTCTTT. Residues: CASSVARNTEAFF.